This T cell receptor beta chain was identified in a study of shared T cell receptors in the human thymus. The data were produced by immunoSEQ multiplex PCR, yet TCRdb's version contains in-frame clones alone and is incomplete. Here the sample spans more than 550,000 clones, approximately 87% being singletons. The CDR3 length is 15 residues. Trimming pared 1 base from V and 5 bases from J, leaving 13 bases between. Per germline, CDR1 SGHDT and CDR2 YYEEEE. These data are also associated with another study on human thymus T cells. That source notes: Obtained as resections during corrective heart surgery, the thymus tissue was then studied.

Sample: thymocytes. The source is a boy in the first two years of life with a congenital heart defect. V and J are TRBV5-6 and TRBJ1-5; possibly TRBD1 for D (6 bases). The CDR3 sequence is CASSLSVGAHQPQHF. CDR3 coding DNA: TGTGCCAGCAGCTTGTCTGTGGGGGCTCATCAGCCCCAGCATTTT.